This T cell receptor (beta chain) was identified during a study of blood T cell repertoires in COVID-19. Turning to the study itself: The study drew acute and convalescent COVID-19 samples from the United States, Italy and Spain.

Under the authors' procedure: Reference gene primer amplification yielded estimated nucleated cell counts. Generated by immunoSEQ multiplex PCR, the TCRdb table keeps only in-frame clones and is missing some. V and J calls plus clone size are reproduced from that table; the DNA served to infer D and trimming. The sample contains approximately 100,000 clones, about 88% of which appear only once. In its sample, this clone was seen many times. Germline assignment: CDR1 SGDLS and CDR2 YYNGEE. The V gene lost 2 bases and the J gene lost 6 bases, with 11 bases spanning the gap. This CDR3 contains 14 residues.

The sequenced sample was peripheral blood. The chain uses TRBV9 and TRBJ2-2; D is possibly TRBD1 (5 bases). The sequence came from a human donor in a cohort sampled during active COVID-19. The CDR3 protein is CASSVDQGSGELFF. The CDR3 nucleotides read TGTGCCAGCAGCGTCGACCAGGGATCCGGGGAGCTGTTTTTT.